The 10 T cell receptor beta chains below were found in one sample sequenced in a study of cytomegalovirus exposure and HLA in healthy donors. Vbeta (60) and Jbeta (13) primers were used in the PCR. Clones were read by immunoSEQ multiplex PCR, and TCRdb kept only the in-frame ones, dropping some. Of some 130,000 clones listed, around 80% are singletons. The sample consisted of PBMCs. The receptors were gathered from a male donor in good health and CMV-seropositive.

This sequence joins TRBV4-3 and TRBJ1-2; D is uncertain. CDR3 length: 16 amino acids. Germline V gene data show CDR1 as LGHNA and CDR2 as YSLEER. V lost 0 bases and J 4 bases, leaving 15 bases between the germline ends. In nucleotides, the CDR3 is TGCGCCAGCAGCCAAGATAATGACCGAAGACTCTATGGCTACACCTTC. This encodes CASSQDNDRRLYGYTF.

This chain joins TRBV7-2 and TRBJ2-2, with 8 bases fitting TRBD1. This CDR3 has 16 residues. From germline, CDR1 is SGHTA and CDR2 FQGNSA. The trim removed 5 bases at V and 3 bases at J, leaving 8 bases unmatched. CDR3 in amino acids: CASSPGQGRYTGELFF. The CDR3 region has the DNA TGTGCCAGCAGCCCTGGACAGGGAAGGTACACCGGGGAGCTGTTTTTT. Filled out from reference TRBV7-2 and TRBJ2-2, the complete variable domain reads GAGVSQSPSNKVTEKGKDVELRCDPISGHTALYWYRQSLGQGLEFLIYFQGNSAPDKSGLPSDRFSAERTGGSVSTLTIQRTQQEDSAVYLCASSPGQGRYTGELFFGEGSRLTVL.

The chain combines TRBV27 with TRBJ2-1, with D perhaps matching TRBD1 (5 bases). The CDR3 is 17 amino acids. The germline gives CDR1 MNHEY, CDR2 SMNVEV (reference sequence). Trimming left V 2 bases short and J 1 base short, with 15 bases between. The CDR3 reads CASSLVRARVSYNEQFF. CDR3 nucleotide sequence: TGTGCCAGCAGTTTAGTTCGTGCCAGGGTATCCTACAATGAGCAGTTCTTC.

V gene TRBV5-4 combines with J gene TRBJ2-1; 8 nucleotides line up with TRBD1. Germline CDR1 and CDR2: SGHNT and YYREEE (reference sequence). CDR3 length: 16 residues. Trimming took 4 bases from V and 4 from J; bases not matched to a gene: 10. CDR3 loop: CASSPPGDRRYNEQFF. In DNA, the CDR3 is TGTGCCAGCAGCCCGCCGGGGGACAGGCGATACAATGAGCAGTTCTTC.

This sequence joins TRBV4-1 and TRBJ1-1; a weak D match, TRBD1 (5 bases). Germline CDR1 reads MGHRA; CDR2 reads YSYEKL. The CDR3 sequence is 19 residues long. V was cut by 1 base and J by 5 bases, with 26 bases left in between. The CDR3 loop is CASSQGTVQVLDRGTEAFF. DNA for the CDR3: TGCGCCAGCAGCCAAGGAACGGTACAGGTCTTAGATAGGGGAACTGAAGCTTTCTTT.

The V and J genes are TRBV6-5 and TRBJ2-2; 10 bases match TRBD2. The CDR3 covers 15 residues. The junction had 2 bases not matched to a gene; V was cut back by 6 bases and J by 1 base. Germline lookup yields CDR1 MNHEY and CDR2 SVGAGI. DNA for the CDR3: TGTGCCAGCAGCCTAGCGGGAGTGAACACCGGGGAGCTGTTTTTT. This translates into CASSLAGVNTGELFF.

The V call is TRBV18, the J call TRBJ2-3; D ambiguous. Germline V gene lookup returns CDR1 KGHSH and CDR2 LQKENI. The CDR3 runs 13 residues. V was cut by 4 bases and J by 2 bases, with 7 bases left in between. CDR3: CASSLLPTDTQYF. Here the CDR3 DNA reads TGTGCCAGCTCACTCCTCCCCACAGATACGCAGTATTTT.

In this sample, this clone turned up a few times. This chain connects TRBV2 to TRBJ2-7; 10 bases align to TRBD1. In germline, CDR1 is SNHLY, CDR2 FYNNEI. V shed 6 bases, J shed 4 bases, and the junction held 6 bases outside the gene matches. CDR3 length equals 14 residues. This CDR3 is CASRGDRGYYEQYF. The CDR3 nucleotides are TGTGCCAGCAGGGGGGACAGGGGATATTACGAGCAGTACTTC.

The chain employs TRBV5-6 and TRBJ1-2; TRBD1 might be the D (6 bases). The V end lost 4 bases, the J end lost 4 bases, and 8 bases lay between the germline ends. CDR1 and CDR2 (germline): SGHDT, YYEEEE. There are 12 residues in the CDR3. The CDR3, as DNA: TGTGCCAGCAGCCTGACAGGCTATGGCTACACCTTC. It yields the protein CASSLTGYGYTF.

V gene TRBV14 combines with J gene TRBJ2-7; 7 positions match TRBD1. Germline-derived CDR1 and CDR2 are SGHDN and FVKESK. The CDR3 sequence is 16 residues long. Losses at the gene ends were 4 bases for V and 0 bases for J; bases not matched to a gene: 9. CDR3 protein: CASSPRGGSSSYEQYF. The CDR3 nucleotides are TGTGCCAGCAGCCCAAGAGGGGGCTCGAGCTCCTACGAGCAGTACTTC.